The clone carrying this TCR beta chain was recorded at least ten times. Time point given: after trial treatment. Treatment of the sample: LDRT plus nivolumab, ipilimumab, low-dose cyclophosphamide and aspirin (RACIN trial). Treatment combined nivolumab, ipilimumab, aspirin, low-dose cyclophosphamide and low-dose radiotherapy in a dose-escalation trial. Germline V gene sequence: CDR1 SGHAT, CDR2 FQNNGV. Trimming removed 5 bases from V and 0 bases from J, with 14 bases in between. The CDR3 is 15 amino acids. This record belongs to a study of low-dose radiotherapy and immunotherapy resistance in tumors. Study as a whole: With cycle 1 day 1 as the start, patients took oral aspirin 300 mg daily for four cycles.

TRAV- and TRBV-specific primers, spanning alpha and beta chains, primed first-strand cDNA. The authors amplified TCRs for 20 PCR cycles with a constant-region primer and a V-primer adapter. In vitro transcription served to amplify the mRNA that had been isolated. TCRdb analysed the reads with MiXCR anew, one entry per CDR3 protein. The data hold under 35,000 distinct CDR3 sequences, with under 55% observed a single time. The origin of this receptor is a male donor with gallbladder cancer. The V and J genes are TRBV11-2 and TRBJ2-7; D call uncertain. The material was PBMCs, obtained after low-dose radiotherapy plus immunotherapy. The CDR3 DNA reads TGTGCCAGCAGCCCTAACTGGGCCTACTCCTACGAGCAGTACTTC. Translation: CASSPNWAYSYEQYF.